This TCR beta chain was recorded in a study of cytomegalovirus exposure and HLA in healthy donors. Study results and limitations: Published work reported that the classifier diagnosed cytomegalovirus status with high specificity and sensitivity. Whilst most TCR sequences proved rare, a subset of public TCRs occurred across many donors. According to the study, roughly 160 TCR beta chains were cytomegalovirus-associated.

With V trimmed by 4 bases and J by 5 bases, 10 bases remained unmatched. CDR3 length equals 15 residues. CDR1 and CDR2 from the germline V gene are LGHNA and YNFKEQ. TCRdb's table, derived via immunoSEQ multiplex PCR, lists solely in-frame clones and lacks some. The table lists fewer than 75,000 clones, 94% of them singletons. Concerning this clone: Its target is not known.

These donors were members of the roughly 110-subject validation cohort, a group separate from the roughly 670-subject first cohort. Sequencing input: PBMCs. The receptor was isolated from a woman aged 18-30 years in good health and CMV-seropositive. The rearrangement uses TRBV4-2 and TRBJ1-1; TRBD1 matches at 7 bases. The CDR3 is CASSPKTGWSTEAFF. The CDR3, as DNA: TGTGCCAGCAGCCCTAAGACAGGGTGGAGTACTGAAGCTTTCTTT.